The text below deals with one T cell receptor beta chain. The entry originates in a study of T cells after posttransplantation cyclophosphamide. V gave up 0 bases and J gave up 8 bases; unmatched junction bases: 12. The CDR3 runs to 17 residues. The germline V gene has CDR1 SGHTA and CDR2 FQGTGA. The repertoire was sequenced with immunoSEQ multiplex PCR; TCRdb's copy has only in-frame clones and lacks some. The data contain about 52,000 clones, about 86% of them seen just once; the ten biggest clones take up 2.8%. The sequencing sample was made of PBMCs. The chain recombines TRBV7-3 with TRBJ2-3; 9 nucleotides line up with TRBD2. This TCR was sampled from a man aged 25-45 years with a blood cancer, CMV-positive, and with a related stem cell donor. CDR3 nucleotides: TGTGCCAGCAGCTTAACCGGGGCTAGCGGGGAGGTTGGTACGCAGTATTTT. Amino acid sequence: CASSLTGASGEVGTQYF.